This T cell receptor (beta chain) was found in a study of shared clonotypes between healthy human individuals. The study, taken as a whole, reports: Lower generation probabilities were found for non-shared clonotypes than for those shared by all four donors. Clonotypes that were shared across a handful of donors made up around 5% of naive CD4 clonotypes.

Only one count was recorded for this clone. As yet, its antigen is unknown. In the authors' workflow: ImmunoSEQ supplied junction-only sequences lacking quality scores, so filtering was different. Generated by immunoSEQ multiplex PCR, the TCRdb table keeps only in-frame clones and is missing some. V, J and clone size reflect that table, while D and trimming were determined from the DNA. The sample carries 2,500,000 or so clones, approximately 94% recorded once. This CDR3 has 15 amino acids. V shed 4 bases and J 4 bases; nucleotides not matched to a gene: 5. Germline-derived CDR1 and CDR2 are SGHRS and YFSETQ. CD45RA-negative memory and CD45RA+ naive subsets were split from the CD4+ cells.

This chain connects TRBV5-1 to TRBJ1-2; 12 positions agree with TRBD1. This clonotype originated in a man in his late teens or twenties in good health. Some clones in this sample may be carry-over from other donors' samples. The specimen was naive CD4+ T cells from PBMCs. Sample subset: CD45RA+ positively selected. DNA of the CDR3: TGCGCCAGCAGCCCGGGACAGGGGGCGATCTATGGCTACACCTTC. Translating gives CASSPGQGAIYGYTF.